One and the same sample provided the 15 T cell receptor beta chains below, sequenced in a study of blood T cell repertoires in COVID-19. Assay used: immunoSEQ multiplex PCR; TCRdb lists only in-frame clones, some missing. The sample carries roughly 200,000 clones, about four fifths recorded once. Sequencing input: peripheral blood. Receptor source: a man aged 45-60 years with active or convalescent COVID-19.

This chain joins TRBV6-5 and TRBJ2-2, with 9 bases identical to TRBD1. The CDR3 is 15 residues long. The germline CDR1 and CDR2 sequences are MNHEY and SVGAGI. The V segment lost 6 bases and the J segment 4 bases; nucleotides outside the gene matches: 6. In nucleotides, the CDR3 is TGTGCCAGCAGGCTACAGGGGGCGTCCACCGGGGAGCTGTTTTTT. Its protein product is CASRLQGASTGELFF.

V and J are TRBV6-6 and TRBJ1-2; D gene ambiguous. Germline V gene lookup returns CDR1 MNHNY and CDR2 SVGAGI (reference sequence). The germline V and J ends were trimmed by 0 bases and 8 bases, with 10 bases remaining between them. The CDR3 covers 13 residues. The DNA of the CDR3 is TGTGCCAGCAGTTACTCGGATTCGGAGGGCTACACCTTC. Amino acid sequence: CASSYSDSEGYTF.

The V gene is TRBV30, the J gene TRBJ1-5, with 7 positions matching TRBD1. Unmatched junction bases numbered 8, after V lost 5 bases and J lost 7 bases. Germline-derived CDR1 and CDR2 are GTSNPN and SVGIG (reference sequence). CDR3 size: 13 residues. CDR3 amino acids: CAWQTTGEQPQHF. For the CDR3, the DNA is TGTGCCTGGCAAACTACAGGGGAGCAGCCCCAGCATTTT.

The chain recombines TRBV18 with TRBJ2-1, with 9 bases identical to TRBD2. J lost 8 bases, V lost 2 bases, and 13 bases had no gene match. The length of the CDR3 is 17 residues. The germline V gene has CDR1 KGHSH and CDR2 LQKENI. CDR3 sequence (DNA): TGTGCCAGCTCACCAGAGGTTAAGCGGGGGGCGGTCGATGAGCAGTTCTTC. Encoded protein: CASSPEVKRGAVDEQFF.

The V and J genes are TRBV5-5 and TRBJ1-2; tentative D call: TRBD1 (6 bases). Germline V CDR1 and CDR2: SGHKS, YYEKEE (reference sequence). The V gene lost 3 bases and the J gene lost 7 bases, with 19 bases spanning the gap. CDR3 size: 15 residues. CDR3 sequence reads: CASSSWGGPEVGYTF. The CDR3 DNA follows: TGTGCCAGCAGCTCTTGGGGGGGGCCCGAGGTTGGCTACACCTTC. Supplemented by reference TRBV5-5 and TRBJ1-2, the full variable domain reads DAGVTQSPTHLIKTRGQQVTLRCSPISGHKSVSWYQQVLGQGPQFIFQYYEKEERGRGNFPDRFSARQFPNYSSELNVNALLLGDSALYLCASSSWGGPEVGYTFGSGTRLTVV.

This clone was found a few times. This rearrangement joins TRBV9 to TRBJ1-4; TRBD1 might be the D (6 bases). The CDR3 length is 15 residues. In germline, CDR1 is SGDLS, CDR2 YYNGEE. Deletions cut 2 bases from V and 1 base from J, with 9 bases between. The CDR3 loop is CASSVTGQTNEKLFF. CDR3 DNA: TGTGCCAGCAGCGTTACAGGGCAAACTAATGAAAAACTGTTTTTT.

The chain couples TRBV11-3 to TRBJ2-3; TRBD2 aligns across 12 bases. The V and J ends lost 5 bases and 1 base, in that order; junction bases with no gene match: 4. The CDR3 sequence is 16 residues long. Per germline, CDR1 SGHNT and CDR2 YENEEA. The CDR3 bases are TGTGCCAGCAGCAGCAGACTAGCGGGGGGCACAGATACGCAGTATTTT. Protein product: CASSSRLAGGTDTQYF. Based on the CDR3 plus reference TRBV11-3 and TRBJ2-3, the full variable domain is EAGVVQSPRYKIIEKKQPVAFWCNPISGHNTLYWYLQNLGQGPELLIRYENEEAVDDSQLPKDRFSAERLKGVDSTLKIQPAELGDSAVYLCASSSRLAGGTDTQYFGPGTRLTVL.

This chain links TRBV29-1 with TRBJ2-6, with a tentative D call TRBD1 (5 bases). The germline V and J ends were trimmed by 6 bases and 0 bases, with 6 bases remaining between them. This CDR3 comprises 13 residues. Germline V gene data show CDR1 as SQVTM and CDR2 as ANQGSEA. The CDR3 reads CSVQGSGANVLTF. In DNA form, the CDR3 reads TGCAGCGTGCAGGGCTCTGGGGCCAACGTCCTGACTTTC.

The CDR3 sequence is CASSTGLGEQFF. Here the CDR3 DNA reads TGTGCCAGCAGTACAGGGTTAGGTGAGCAGTTCTTC. The rearrangement links TRBV6-4 to TRBJ2-1, with a possible D match to TRBD1 (6 bases). The CDR3 contains 12 residues. Trimming pared 5 bases from V and 9 bases from J, leaving 11 bases between. Per germline, CDR1 MRHNA and CDR2 SNTAGT.

The chain carries TRBV7-9 and TRBJ1-3; no clear D gene. With 0 bases removed from V and 0 bases from J, the gap between germline ends came to 12 bases. This CDR3 has 17 amino acids. Germline values: CDR1 SEHNR, CDR2 FQNEAQ (reference sequence). CDR3 nucleotide sequence: TGTGCCAGCAGCTTAGCGGGCCGAACAAACTCTGGAAACACCATATATTTT. Its translation: CASSLAGRTNSGNTIYF.

The rearrangement joins TRBV27 to TRBJ1-2; 7 nucleotides align to TRBD1. CDR1 MNHEY and CDR2 SMNVEV come from the germline V gene (reference sequence). CDR3 length: 14 residues. V dropped 5 bases and J dropped 4; count of bases not matched to a gene: 7. The CDR3 sequence is CASSPRDRPYGYTF. The CDR3 region has the DNA TGTGCCAGCAGTCCTCGGGACAGACCCTATGGCTACACCTTC.

The CDR3 protein is CASTNSGTGDGYTF. Here the CDR3 DNA reads TGTGCCAGCACCAATTCCGGGACAGGGGATGGCTACACCTTC. The rearrangement joins TRBV6-5 to TRBJ1-2; 10 nucleotides align to TRBD1. J lost 6 bases, V lost 7 bases, and 8 bases had no gene match. Germline loops: CDR1 MNHEY, CDR2 SVGAGI. The CDR3 loop spans 14 amino acids.

The chain recombines TRBV6-2 or TRBV6-3 with TRBJ1-5; D is unresolved. CDR1 is MNHEY and CDR2 is SVGEGT in the germline V gene. V was shortened by 0 bases and J by 1 base, with 7 bases between the two germline ends. The CDR3 spans 15 residues. CDR3 sequence reads: CASSYSIQSNQPQHF. The DNA for the CDR3 is TGTGCCAGCAGTTACTCGATACAGAGCAATCAGCCCCAGCATTTT.

Note on this clone: Other nucleotide sequences from this sample produce the same CDR3. The chain combines TRBV5-1 with TRBJ2-2, with 10 bases aligning to TRBD2. The V gene's germline CDR1 is SGHRS and CDR2 YFSETQ. The CDR3 is 16 amino acids. V trimming: 1 base; J trimming: 5 bases; junction bases outside the gene matches: 5. The CDR3 sequence is CASSLTAGGRTGELFF. The CDR3 DNA reads as TGCGCCAGCAGCTTGACAGCGGGGGGGCGTACCGGGGAGCTGTTTTTT.

The chain recombines TRBV11-2 with TRBJ2-2; a weak D match, TRBD1 (6 bases). V was pared by 6 bases and J by 0 bases, with 11 bases between. Germline V gene sequence: CDR1 SGHAT, CDR2 FQNNGV. The CDR3 spans 15 residues. CDR3: CASRMGHANTGELFF. The CDR3 region has the DNA TGTGCCAGCAGGATGGGACACGCGAACACCGGGGAGCTGTTTTTT. Full variable domain (outside the CDR3, taken from reference TRBV11-2 and TRBJ2-2): EAGVAQSPRYKIIEKRQSVAFWCNPISGHATLYWYQQILGQGPKLLIQFQNNGVVDDSQLPKDRFSAERLKGVDSTLKIQPAKLEDSAVYLCASRMGHANTGELFFGEGSRLTVL.